This T cell receptor (beta chain) was documented in a study of post-analysis software for immune sequencing data. Study results and caveats: Normalized Chao1 diversity in multiple sclerosis patients fell significantly below that of controls. Samples from a shared batch, those prepared together, strongly co-clustered by F measure.

A remark on this clonotype: Its target is not known.

Unique molecular identifiers were carried by the TCR beta cDNA libraries. Starting from around 0.96 to 9.9 million T cells, the study yielded 460,000 or so cDNA molecules. TCRdb passed the PCR reads through MiXCR, listing each CDR3 protein once. The sample has roughly 800,000 distinct CDR3 sequences, around 45% seen once; the top ten hold 4.9%. Specimen: blood. This clonotype was sampled from a girl aged 10-17 years with multiple sclerosis.

Here the CDR3 DNA reads TGCAGTGCTAGACCAATAAGAGGGGGCTACGAGCAGTACTTC. Translating it yields CSARPIRGGYEQYF. The chain is built from TRBV20-1 and TRBJ2-7; D possibly corresponds to TRBD1 (6 bases). The CDR3 totals 14 residues. CDR1 is DFQATT, CDR2 SNEGSKA, per germline (reference sequence). V lost 2 bases and J 3 bases, leaving 14 bases between the germline ends.